Included here is one T cell receptor beta chain sequence, with context. What it recognizes is unknown. The data belong to a study of lymphopenia after photon versus proton radiotherapy. Whole-study results and caveats: Survival link was tested only in deceased patients; proton benefit remains a possibility. Photon-treated patients lost naive T cells and TCR diversity; proton-treated stayed stable.

V was pared by 10 bases and J by 7 bases, with 10 bases between. Looked up from germline, CDR1 is MNHNY and CDR2 is SVGAGI (reference sequence). The CDR3 is made up of 10 amino acids. Clones were sequenced by immunoSEQ multiplex PCR, and TCRdb holds only the in-frame ones, with some missing. The data contain approximately 17,000 clones, less than 90% of them singletons. Sequencing used peripheral blood, obtained from a patient treated with proton-based radiotherapy. The sequence was collected from a woman aged 55 to 70 with cholangiocarcinoma. Some clones in this sample may be carry-over from other donors' samples. V usage is TRBV6-6 and J usage is TRBJ1-1, with a possible D match to TRBD1 (5 bases). In DNA form, the CDR3 reads TGTGCCACCGGGACTAATGAAGCTTTCTTT. Translating it yields CATGTNEAFF.